A selection of T cell receptor beta chains follows, all from one sample in a study of T cell responses to AZD1222 COVID-19 vaccine. The protocol was immunoSEQ multiplex PCR, while the TCRdb copy is restricted to in-frame clones and leaves out a portion. The sample shows about 120,000 clones, over 85% of them seen only once. The specimen comprised peripheral blood, sampled 28 days after the second AZD1222 dose. These receptors came from an adult who received the AZD1222 COVID-19 vaccine. Both conserved end residues are part of each CDR3. The order of the fields is D gene, J gene, V gene, clone size, CDR3 protein, CDR3 DNA. The D gene is left open where the match is weak. The listing skips clone size in some rows; elsewhere it reads once, few, many or a size class.

d_call: .; j_call: TRBJ2-6; v_call: TRBV29-1; clone_size: once; cdr3_aa: CSVVVSGANVLTF; cdr3_nt: TGCAGCGTTGTTGTCTCTGGGGCCAACGTCCTGACTTTC
d_call: .; j_call: TRBJ2-1; v_call: TRBV6-5; clone_size: .; cdr3_aa: CASSLVDEQFF; cdr3_nt: TGTGCCAGCAGCCTCGTGGATGAGCAGTTCTTC
d_call: .; j_call: TRBJ2-5; v_call: TRBV3-1/TRBV3-2; clone_size: .; cdr3_aa: CASSPPRQRIQETQYF; cdr3_nt: TGTGCCAGCAGCCCCCCCAGGCAGCGGATCCAAGAGACCCAGTACTTC
d_call: .; j_call: TRBJ2-2; v_call: TRBV2; clone_size: .; cdr3_aa: CASSVRQGGTGELFF; cdr3_nt: TGTGCCAGCAGTGTTCGCCAGGGTGGGACCGGGGAGCTGTTTTTT
d_call: .; j_call: TRBJ1-2; v_call: TRBV6-5; clone_size: .; cdr3_aa: CASTPFEGYGYTF; cdr3_nt: TGTGCCAGCACCCCGTTTGAGGGTTATGGCTACACCTTC
d_call: TRBD1; j_call: TRBJ2-2; v_call: TRBV7-3; clone_size: .; cdr3_aa: CASSLTGTGRELFF; cdr3_nt: TGTGCCAGCAGCTTAACCGGGACAGGGAGGGAGCTGTTTTTT
d_call: TRBD1; j_call: TRBJ2-3; v_call: TRBV19; clone_size: .; cdr3_aa: CASSMRQGMDTQYF; cdr3_nt: TGTGCCAGTAGTATGAGACAGGGTATGGATACGCAGTATTTT
d_call: TRBD2; j_call: TRBJ2-7; v_call: TRBV5-1; clone_size: .; cdr3_aa: CASSQTSGASYEQYF; cdr3_nt: TGCGCCAGCAGCCAGACTAGCGGGGCGTCCTACGAGCAGTACTTC
d_call: .; j_call: TRBJ1-6; v_call: TRBV10-3; clone_size: .; cdr3_aa: CAISDLGFGAYNSPLHF; cdr3_nt: TGTGCCATCAGTGACCTGGGCTTTGGGGCCTATAATTCACCCCTCCACTTT
d_call: .; j_call: TRBJ1-2; v_call: TRBV4-2; clone_size: .; cdr3_aa: CASSQEGGLGNGYTF; cdr3_nt: TGTGCCAGCAGCCAAGAGGGCGGACTAGGGAACGGCTACACCTTC
d_call: .; j_call: TRBJ1-1; v_call: TRBV5-1; clone_size: .; cdr3_aa: CASSLEGRGEAFF; cdr3_nt: TGCGCCAGCAGCTTGGAGGGAAGGGGTGAAGCTTTCTTT
d_call: .; j_call: TRBJ1-2; v_call: TRBV27; clone_size: .; cdr3_aa: CASSPRVSMGYTF; cdr3_nt: TGTGCCAGCAGTCCGAGGGTATCTATGGGCTACACCTTC
d_call: .; j_call: TRBJ1-5; v_call: TRBV28; clone_size: .; cdr3_aa: CASSSDRFQPQHF; cdr3_nt: TGTGCCAGCAGTTCAGACAGGTTTCAGCCCCAGCATTTT
d_call: .; j_call: TRBJ2-2; v_call: TRBV7-3; clone_size: once; cdr3_aa: CASSPYTGSGELFF; cdr3_nt: TGTGCCAGCAGCCCCTACACAGGATCCGGGGAGCTGTTTTTT
d_call: .; j_call: TRBJ2-5; v_call: TRBV2; clone_size: .; cdr3_aa: CASSLLDVVTQYF; cdr3_nt: TGTGCCAGCTCCCTACTAGATGTGGTGACCCAGTACTTC
d_call: .; j_call: TRBJ2-7; v_call: TRBV7-9; clone_size: .; cdr3_aa: CASSLGQGQTYEQYF; cdr3_nt: TGTGCCAGCAGCTTAGGGCAGGGCCAAACCTACGAGCAGTACTTC
d_call: TRBD2; j_call: TRBJ2-7; v_call: TRBV27; clone_size: .; cdr3_aa: CASRPGTSGSYEQYF; cdr3_nt: TGTGCCAGCAGGCCCGGGACTAGCGGCTCCTACGAGCAGTACTTC
d_call: TRBD1; j_call: TRBJ2-6; v_call: TRBV5-1; clone_size: .; cdr3_aa: CASSLTGQGASGANVLTF; cdr3_nt: TGCGCCAGCAGCTTAACAGGACAGGGGGCTTCTGGGGCCAACGTCCTGACTTTC
d_call: .; j_call: TRBJ2-3; v_call: TRBV27; clone_size: .; cdr3_aa: CASSLPESTQYF; cdr3_nt: TGTGCCAGCAGTCTCCCGGAAAGTACGCAGTATTTT
d_call: .; j_call: TRBJ1-5; v_call: TRBV28; clone_size: .; cdr3_aa: CASSRRTLWGNQPQHF; cdr3_nt: TGTGCCAGCAGCCGCAGGACACTATGGGGCAATCAGCCCCAGCATTTT
d_call: .; j_call: TRBJ2-5; v_call: TRBV15; clone_size: .; cdr3_aa: CATSRDTSLQETQYF; cdr3_nt: TGTGCCACCAGCAGAGATACAAGTCTACAAGAGACCCAGTACTTC
d_call: .; j_call: TRBJ2-7; v_call: TRBV29-1; clone_size: .; cdr3_aa: CSVWGQGYEQYF; cdr3_nt: TGCAGCGTGTGGGGGCAGGGCTACGAGCAGTACTTC
d_call: .; j_call: TRBJ1-1; v_call: TRBV3-1/TRBV3-2; clone_size: .; cdr3_aa: CASSNPLIQKAFF; cdr3_nt: TGTGCCAGCAGCAACCCCTTAATTCAGAAAGCTTTCTTT
d_call: .; j_call: TRBJ1-5; v_call: TRBV20-1; clone_size: .; cdr3_aa: CSASLTGGSQPQHF; cdr3_nt: TGCAGTGCTAGTCTAACGGGGGGGAGTCAGCCCCAGCATTTT
d_call: TRBD2; j_call: TRBJ2-3; v_call: TRBV29-1; clone_size: .; cdr3_aa: CSVAGAGGSTDTQYF; cdr3_nt: TGCAGCGTTGCGGGCGCGGGGGGGAGCACAGATACGCAGTATTTT
d_call: .; j_call: TRBJ2-2; v_call: TRBV7-8; clone_size: once; cdr3_aa: CASSLADQSEGTGELFF; cdr3_nt: TGTGCCAGCAGCTTAGCCGATCAATCGGAGGGCACCGGGGAGCTGTTTTTT
d_call: .; j_call: TRBJ2-7; v_call: TRBV6-5; clone_size: .; cdr3_aa: CASSRAEEQYF; cdr3_nt: TGTGCCAGCAGTCGGGCGGAGGAGCAGTACTTC
d_call: TRBD2; j_call: TRBJ2-1; v_call: TRBV6-4; clone_size: .; cdr3_aa: CASSSGSENEQFF; cdr3_nt: TGTGCCAGCAGTAGCGGGAGTGAGAATGAGCAGTTCTTC
d_call: .; j_call: TRBJ1-2; v_call: TRBV19; clone_size: .; cdr3_aa: CASSIYAAGYTF; cdr3_nt: TGTGCCAGTAGTATATATGCAGCCGGCTACACCTTC
d_call: .; j_call: TRBJ2-2; v_call: TRBV7-2; clone_size: .; cdr3_aa: CASSPRGLFLGELFF; cdr3_nt: TGTGCCAGCAGCCCCAGGGGTCTCTTCCTCGGGGAGCTGTTTTTT
d_call: TRBD1; j_call: TRBJ2-7; v_call: TRBV6-5; clone_size: .; cdr3_aa: CAIGPYGTGGFKQYF; cdr3_nt: TGTGCCATCGGCCCCTACGGGACAGGGGGCTTCAAGCAGTACTTC
d_call: TRBD1; j_call: TRBJ1-3; v_call: TRBV28; clone_size: .; cdr3_aa: CASSLRTGGVSGNTIYF; cdr3_nt: TGTGCCAGCAGTTTACGGACAGGGGGTGTATCTGGAAACACCATATATTTT
d_call: TRBD1; j_call: TRBJ2-2; v_call: TRBV5-8; clone_size: .; cdr3_aa: CASAQQGARTGELFF; cdr3_nt: TGTGCCAGCGCCCAACAGGGGGCGAGGACCGGGGAGCTGTTTTTT
d_call: TRBD1; j_call: TRBJ2-7; v_call: TRBV7-9; clone_size: once; cdr3_aa: CASSLGSHRDRVSYEQYF; cdr3_nt: TGTGCCAGCAGCTTAGGATCCCACCGGGACAGGGTTTCCTACGAGCAGTACTTC
d_call: .; j_call: TRBJ2-4; v_call: TRBV21-1; clone_size: few; cdr3_aa: CASSKVPVAKNIQYF; cdr3_nt: TGTGCCAGCAGCAAAGTCCCGGTAGCCAAAAACATTCAGTACTTC
d_call: .; j_call: TRBJ1-3; v_call: TRBV7-8; clone_size: .; cdr3_aa: CASSSGSYGNTIYF; cdr3_nt: TGTGCCAGCAGCTCAGGGTCTTATGGAAACACCATATATTTT
d_call: .; j_call: TRBJ1-2; v_call: TRBV2; clone_size: .; cdr3_aa: CACGAQGYTF; cdr3_nt: TGTGCCTGCGGGGCGCAGGGCTACACCTTC
d_call: .; j_call: TRBJ2-7; v_call: TRBV11-3; clone_size: .; cdr3_aa: CASSLDGRDPEQYF; cdr3_nt: TGTGCCAGCAGCTTAGATGGACGAGATCCCGAGCAGTACTTC
d_call: .; j_call: TRBJ1-1; v_call: TRBV11-3; clone_size: few; cdr3_aa: CASSLEPLSLQGLNTEAFF; cdr3_nt: TGTGCCAGCAGCTTAGAACCTTTGAGTCTCCAGGGTCTGAACACTGAAGCTTTCTTT
d_call: .; j_call: TRBJ2-7; v_call: TRBV7-9; clone_size: .; cdr3_aa: CAGSLEGEYEQYF; cdr3_nt: TGTGCCGGCAGCCTAGAGGGAGAGTACGAGCAGTACTTC
d_call: .; j_call: TRBJ1-6; v_call: TRBV5-5; clone_size: .; cdr3_aa: CASSLGDYYNSPLHF; cdr3_nt: TGTGCCAGCAGCTTGGGGGACTACTATAATTCACCCCTCCACTTT
d_call: .; j_call: TRBJ2-7; v_call: TRBV6-5; clone_size: .; cdr3_aa: CASSYLAGTYEQYF; cdr3_nt: TGTGCCAGCAGTTACTTGGCCGGGACCTACGAGCAGTACTTC
d_call: .; j_call: TRBJ2-2; v_call: TRBV6-5; clone_size: .; cdr3_aa: CASSYSGPHTGELFF; cdr3_nt: TGTGCCAGCAGTTACTCGGGGCCCCACACCGGGGAGCTGTTTTTT